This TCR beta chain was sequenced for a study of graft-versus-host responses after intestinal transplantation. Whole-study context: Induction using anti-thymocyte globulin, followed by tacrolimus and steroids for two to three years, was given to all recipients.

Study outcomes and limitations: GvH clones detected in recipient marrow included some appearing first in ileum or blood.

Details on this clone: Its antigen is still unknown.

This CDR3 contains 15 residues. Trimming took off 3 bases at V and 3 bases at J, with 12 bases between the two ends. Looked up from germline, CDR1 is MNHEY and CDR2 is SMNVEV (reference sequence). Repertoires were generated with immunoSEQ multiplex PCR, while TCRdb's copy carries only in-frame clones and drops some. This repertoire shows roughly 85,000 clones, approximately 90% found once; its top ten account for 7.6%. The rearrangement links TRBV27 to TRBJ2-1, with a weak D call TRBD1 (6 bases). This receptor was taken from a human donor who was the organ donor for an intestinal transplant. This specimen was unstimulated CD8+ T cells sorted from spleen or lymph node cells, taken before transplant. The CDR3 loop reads CASSLQGNLYNEQFF. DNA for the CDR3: TGTGCCAGCAGTTTGCAGGGGAACCTCTACAATGAGCAGTTCTTC.